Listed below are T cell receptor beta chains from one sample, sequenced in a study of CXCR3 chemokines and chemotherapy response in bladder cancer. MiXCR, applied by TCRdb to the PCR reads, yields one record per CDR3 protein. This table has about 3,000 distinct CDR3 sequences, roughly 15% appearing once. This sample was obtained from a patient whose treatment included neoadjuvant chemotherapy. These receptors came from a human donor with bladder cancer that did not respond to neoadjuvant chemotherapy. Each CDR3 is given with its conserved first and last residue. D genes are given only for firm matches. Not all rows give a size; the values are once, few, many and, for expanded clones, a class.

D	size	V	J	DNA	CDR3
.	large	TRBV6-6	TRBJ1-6	TGTGCCAGCAACCTAGGAGGGGTTAATTCACCCCTCCACTTT	CASNLGGVNSPLHF
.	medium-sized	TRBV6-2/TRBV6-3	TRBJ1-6	TGTGCCAGCAGCGACCAACGGGGGTTTGAATCACCCCTCCACTTT	CASSDQRGFESPLHF
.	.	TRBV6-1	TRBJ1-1	TGTGCCAGCAGTGCACAGGGTAGGAACACTGAAGCTTTCTTT	CASSAQGRNTEAFF
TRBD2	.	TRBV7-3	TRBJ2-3	TGTGCCAGCAGCTTAACCCCCTTAGCGGGGGCCACAGATACGCAGTATTTT	CASSLTPLAGATDTQYF
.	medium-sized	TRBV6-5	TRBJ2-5	TGTGCCAGCAGTCAGTGGACAGCCCAAGAGACCCAGTACTTC	CASSQWTAQETQYF
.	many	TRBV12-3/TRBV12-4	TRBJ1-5	TGTGCCAGCACCCCATCGGGGGGGAACCAGCCCCAGCATTTT	CASTPSGGNQPQHF
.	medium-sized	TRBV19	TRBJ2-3	TGTGCCAGCAGCAACTCACAGGGAAGCACAGATACGCAGTATTTT	CASSNSQGSTDTQYF
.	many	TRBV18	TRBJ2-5	TGTGCCAGCGGCGGACTCGAGACCCAAGAGACCCAGTACTTC	CASGGLETQETQYF
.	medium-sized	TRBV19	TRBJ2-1	TGTGCCAGTAGTAGTGTAGACGGGTTTGAGCAGTTCTTC	CASSSVDGFEQFF
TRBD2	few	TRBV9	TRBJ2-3	TGTGCCAGCAGCGTAGGGGTGACTAGCGGGCTTATCACAGATACGCAGTATTTT	CASSVGVTSGLITDTQYF
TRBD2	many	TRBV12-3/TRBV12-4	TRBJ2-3	TGTGCCAGCAGTTTTCAGCGGGGAACCCTGGGCACAGATACGCAGTATTTT	CASSFQRGTLGTDTQYF
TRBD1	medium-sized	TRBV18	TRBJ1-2	TGTGCCAGCTCACCCCTTGGGACAGGGGCTTACGGCTACACCTTC	CASSPLGTGAYGYTF
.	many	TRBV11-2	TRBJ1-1	TGTGCCAGCAGCTACGACACTGAAGCTTTCTTT	CASSYDTEAFF
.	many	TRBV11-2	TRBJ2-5	TGTGCCAGCAGCTCACTTAGGAGTATTGAGACCCAGTACTTC	CASSSLRSIETQYF
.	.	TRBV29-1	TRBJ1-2	TGCAACGCCCACTCCGGGGGGCGCACCTCTGGCTACACCTTC	CNAHSGGRTSGYTF
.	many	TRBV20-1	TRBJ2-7	TGCAGTGCCACCCCGACCTTCTACGAGCAGTACTTC	CSATPTFYEQYF
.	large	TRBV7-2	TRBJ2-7	TGTGCCAGCAGCCCCGGTGCGGCTACCTACGAGCAGTACTTC	CASSPGAATYEQYF
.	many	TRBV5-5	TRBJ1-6	TGTGCCAGCAGCTCTGAACGGGCCTCCTATAATTCACCCCTCCACTTT	CASSSERASYNSPLHF
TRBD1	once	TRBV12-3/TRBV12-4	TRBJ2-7	TGTGCCAGCAGTTTCTCGATCCTACAGGGGGCCGGATTCTACGAGCAGTACTTC	CASSFSILQGAGFYEQYF
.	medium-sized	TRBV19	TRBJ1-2	TGTGCCAGTAGTATAGACAGGACTCTGGGAGGCAGTACCTTC	CASSIDRTLGGSTF
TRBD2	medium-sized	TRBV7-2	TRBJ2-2	TGTGCCAGCAGAACGGGACTAGCGGGGACGAACACCGGGGAGCTGTTTTTT	CASRTGLAGTNTGELFF